One sample yielded the 23 T cell receptor beta chains listed below, sequenced in a study of T cells in Graves' hyperthyroidism and ophthalmopathy. Amplification targeted TCR beta CDR3 regions from RNA transcripts. Primed by the HTBI set, a first-round RT-PCR was run on the TCR CDR3. TCRdb processed the multiplex PCR reads anew with MiXCR; each CDR3 protein has one entry. The table shows hundreds of thousands of distinct CDR3 sequences, with about 20% occurring only once. What was sequenced was blood. The source is a man in his forties with Graves' ophthalmopathy.

V gene TRBV19 combines with J gene TRBJ2-7; D call uncertain. The ends were cut back, 1 base at V and 7 bases at J, with 14 bases in the middle. The CDR3 sequence is 14 residues long. CDR1 and CDR2 from the germline V gene are LNHDA and SQIVND (reference sequence). CDR3 region: CASSIGVREGEQYF. The DNA of the CDR3 is TGTGCCAGTAGTATAGGAGTAAGGGAAGGGGAGCAGTACTTC.

The chain couples TRBV24-1 to TRBJ2-3; D not certain. Germline CDR1 and CDR2: KGHDR and SFDVKD. CDR3 length equals 13 residues. Trimming took 5 bases from V and 6 from J, leaving 11 bases between them. CDR3 in amino acids: CATSGTSWDTQYF. CDR3 bases: TGTGCCACCAGTGGAACCAGTTGGGATACGCAGTATTTT.

This clonotype was counted a single time. This chain connects TRBV5-1 to TRBJ1-1; D may be TRBD1 (5 bases). CDR1 is SGHRS, CDR2 YFSETQ, per germline. V lost 4 bases to trimming and J lost 3 bases, with 13 bases between them. The CDR3 sequence is 14 residues long. The CDR3 is CASSEGRGYTEAFF. The CDR3 DNA reads TGCGCCAGCAGCGAAGGACGGGGCTACACTGAAGCTTTCTTT.

The gene calls are TRBV7-9 and TRBJ1-3; possible D gene TRBD1, 5 bases. The germline V and J ends were trimmed by 5 bases and 0 bases, with 20 bases remaining between them. Germline V lookup: CDR1 SEHNR, CDR2 FQNEAQ (reference sequence). CDR3 length equals 18 residues. In DNA, the CDR3 is TGTGCCAGCAGCCCAACGTCGGTTGACAGCCGCTCTGGAAACACCATATATTTT. Its protein product is CASSPTSVDSRSGNTIYF.

This clonotype occurred many times. The V call is TRBV18, the J call TRBJ2-5; D is undetermined. The germline CDR1 and CDR2 sequences are KGHSH and LQKENI. Deletions cut 3 bases from V and 1 base from J, with 9 bases between. This CDR3 is built from 14 residues. The CDR3 DNA is TGTGCCAGCTCACCCATTCCCGTCCAAGAGACCCAGTACTTC. Translation: CASSPIPVQETQYF.

This clonotype was picked up a small number of times. This sequence joins TRBV6-1 and TRBJ2-7, with 10 bases fitting TRBD2. With V trimmed by 9 bases and J by 0 bases, 8 bases remained unmatched. CDR1 and CDR2 (germline): MNHNS, SASEGT. CDR3 length equals 15 residues. In nucleotides, the CDR3 is TGTGCCAGTTTAACTCTAGCGGGGGACTCCTACGAGCAGTACTTC. Residues: CASLTLAGDSYEQYF.

This clonotype has a count of ten or more. The chain recombines TRBV3-1 with TRBJ2-7, with no clear D. V lost 1 base, J lost 0 bases, and 10 bases lay in between. Per the germline V gene, CDR1 is LGHDT and CDR2 is YNNKEL (reference sequence). The CDR3 is 15 amino acids. CDR3 region: CASSQGGGRSYEQYF. The CDR3, as DNA: TGTGCCAGCAGCCAAGGAGGCGGACGCTCCTACGAGCAGTACTTC.

The genes are TRBV5-1 and TRBJ2-7; 14 bases align to TRBD2. J gave up 5 bases and V 3 bases, and 7 bases lay outside the gene matches. Germline CDR1 and CDR2: SGHRS and YFSETQ. The CDR3 has 16 residues. The CDR3 DNA follows: TGCGCCAGCAGCTCCGGACTAGCGGGAGGTCGACACGAGCAGTACTTC. It specifies CASSSGLAGGRHEQYF.

This clonotype has only a few counts. The chain recombines TRBV5-5 with TRBJ1-1, with 11 positions matching TRBD1. The CDR3 spans 16 residues. Germline trimming cut 6 bases from V and 3 bases from J; bases unmatched to any gene: 10. CDR1 and CDR2 (germline): SGHKS, YYEKEE (reference sequence). The CDR3 bases are TGTGCCAGCACCCCGGACAGGGGGCGGGGGGACACTGAAGCTTTCTTT. Translation: CASTPDRGRGDTEAFF.

This clonotype showed up just once. The rearrangement uses TRBV29-1 and TRBJ2-5, with D perhaps TRBD1 or TRBD2 (6 bases each). Germline lookup yields CDR1 SQVTM and CDR2 ANQGSEA. This CDR3 is built from 16 residues. Trimming took off 0 bases at V and 5 bases at J, with 19 bases between the two ends. The CDR3 loop is CSVEDPTGAGGETQYF. CDR3 nucleotides: TGCAGCGTTGAAGACCCGACGGGGGCGGGCGGGGAGACCCAGTACTTC.

In its sample, this clonotype was seen a few times. The chain couples TRBV20-1 to TRBJ2-7; 8 bases are shared with TRBD1. Germline CDR1 is DFQATT and CDR2 is SNEGSKA (reference sequence). The CDR3 is 14 amino acids. V gave up 5 bases and J gave up 6 bases; unmatched junction bases: 12. CDR3 sequence reads: CSAHKGTGRVEQYF. The CDR3 DNA reads as TGCAGTGCTCATAAAGGGACAGGTCGAGTCGAGCAGTACTTC.

The chain couples TRBV12-3 or TRBV12-4 to TRBJ2-1; no definite D call. CDR3 length: 13 residues. Trimming stripped 5 bases from V and 4 bases from J, with 9 bases between. This CDR3 is CASSRARYNEQFF. CDR3 sequence (DNA): TGTGCCAGCAGTCGGGCGAGATACAATGAGCAGTTCTTC.

This clonotype was detected only a few times. The chain links TRBV20-1 to TRBJ2-1, with 7 bases that match TRBD1. CDR1 and CDR2 from the germline V gene are DFQATT and SNEGSKA (reference sequence). This CDR3 has 15 residues. V trimming: 2 bases; J trimming: 5 bases; junction bases outside the gene matches: 9. CDR3 in amino acids: CSARLSEGAHNEQFF. DNA for the CDR3: TGCAGTGCTAGACTGTCCGAGGGGGCCCACAATGAGCAGTTCTTC.

A few counts support this clonotype. The chain carries TRBV29-1 and TRBJ2-5, with D hard to call. Per germline, CDR1 SQVTM and CDR2 ANQGSEA. The CDR3 is 12 residues long. V was clipped by 7 bases and J by 1 base, with 10 bases between them. The CDR3 DNA reads TGCAGCGGGGCGCGCGCCCAAGAGACCCAGTACTTC. It yields the protein CSGARAQETQYF.

This clonotype showed up just a few times. Sequence at one end of the junction differs from germline and may be a read error. The genes are TRBV7-3 and TRBJ2-1; 9 bases match TRBD1. Per germline, CDR1 SGHTA and CDR2 FQGTGA. CDR3 length equals 15 residues. The CDR3: CASSARDRDYNERFF. In DNA form, the CDR3 reads TGTGCCAGCAGCGCCCGGGACAGGGACTACAATGAGCGGTTCTTC.

In this sample, this clonotype turned up many times. The chain uses TRBV28 and TRBJ2-3, with D possibly being TRBD1 or TRBD2 (5 bases each). CDR1 is MDHEN and CDR2 is SYDVKM in the germline V gene. Trimming removed 7 bases at V and 4 bases at J, with 18 bases between. The CDR3 is made up of 15 amino acids. CDR3 region: CASTTHRGAADTQYF. CDR3 sequence (DNA): TGTGCCAGCACTACCCACCGGGGCGCAGCAGATACGCAGTATTTT.

This chain connects TRBV5-5 to TRBJ2-5; 9 bases line up with TRBD2. The CDR3 sequence is 17 residues long. Trimming removed 0 bases from V and 1 base from J; junction bases left unmatched: 7. Germline CDR1 is SGHKS and CDR2 is YYEKEE (reference sequence). CDR3 sequence reads: CASSLVGSGGLQETQYF. CDR3 nucleotides: TGTGCCAGCAGCTTGGTGGGTAGCGGGGGCCTCCAAGAGACCCAGTACTTC. Full variable domain (rest looked up from reference TRBV5-5 and TRBJ2-5): DAGVTQSPTHLIKTRGQQVTLRCSPISGHKSVSWYQQVLGQGPQFIFQYYEKEERGRGNFPDRFSARQFPNYSSELNVNALLLGDSALYLCASSLVGSGGLQETQYFGPGTRLLVL.

This clonotype was found a few times. This chain uses TRBV10-3 with TRBJ2-1; D is ambiguous. CDR3 size: 13 residues. The V end was cut by 2 bases, the J end by 5 bases, with 7 bases between. Germline loops: CDR1 ENHRY, CDR2 SYGVKD. The CDR3: CAISENGNNEQFF. The CDR3 DNA is TGTGCCATCAGTGAGAACGGAAACAATGAGCAGTTCTTC.

This clonotype came up a few times. CDR3 nucleotide sequence: TGCAGTGCTAGTACCAGGGGGCCTATCGAGCAGTACTTC. It is translated as CSASTRGPIEQYF. The chain carries TRBV20-1 and TRBJ2-7; 8 nucleotides match TRBD1. The CDR3 totals 13 residues. The V gene end was trimmed by 3 bases and the J gene end by 6 bases; junction bases not matched to a gene: 7. The germline V gene has CDR1 DFQATT and CDR2 SNEGSKA (reference sequence).

This clonotype was found a few times. The CDR3 DNA sequence: TGTGCCAGCAGCTCCGAGAGGACTAGCGGGAACACAGATACGCAGTATTTT. This codes for CASSSERTSGNTDTQYF. The rearrangement uses TRBV6-2 or TRBV6-3 and TRBJ2-3, with TRBD2 identical over 12 bases. Trimming removed 6 bases from V and 2 bases from J; junction bases left unmatched: 9. Germline CDR1 reads MNHEY; CDR2 reads SVGEGT. CDR3 length: 17 amino acids.

This chain links TRBV30 with TRBJ2-7, with 7 positions matching TRBD2. Germline CDR1 reads GTSNPN; CDR2 reads SVGIG (reference sequence). Unmatched junction bases numbered 15, after V lost 4 bases and J lost 9 bases. The CDR3 has 14 residues. This chain's CDR3 is CAWTLGGILSGQYF. CDR3 nucleotide sequence: TGTGCCTGGACCCTGGGGGGGATCCTCTCAGGGCAGTACTTC.

The rearrangement links TRBV7-6 to TRBJ1-1; tentative D call: TRBD1 (6 bases). Germline-derived CDR1 and CDR2 are SGHVS and FNYEAQ. V was shortened by 5 bases and J by 4 bases, with 11 bases between the two germline ends. The CDR3 is made up of 13 amino acids. Here the CDR3 DNA reads TGTGCCAGCAGCACAAGCAGGGGCACTGAAGCTTTCTTT. Encoded protein: CASSTSRGTEAFF.

There are many counts of this clonotype. The chain is built from TRBV7-2 and TRBJ2-3; 7 bases agree with TRBD2. This CDR3 has 17 amino acids. Trimming took 2 bases from V and 1 from J; bases not matched to a gene: 9. Per the germline V gene, CDR1 is SGHTA and CDR2 is FQGNSA. CDR3 residues: CASSLWGGGSGTDTQYF. The CDR3 nucleotides read TGTGCCAGCAGCTTATGGGGTGGCGGGAGTGGCACAGATACGCAGTATTTT.